Included here is one T cell receptor beta chain sequence, with context. Its antigen is unidentified. One or more pre-ART and two or more post-ART PBMC samples were available from each donor. Version v3.0 of the immunoSEQ assay ran at survey level. The data were produced by immunoSEQ multiplex PCR, yet TCRdb's version contains in-frame clones alone and is incomplete. The sample carries more than 35,000 clones, more than 90% recorded once. The data stem from a study of long-term antiretroviral therapy in people with HIV. Notes on the study in general: Against controls, HIV repertoires showed narrower ranges of CDR3 length.

Germline assignment: CDR1 MNHEY and CDR2 SVGAGI. After removal of 5 bases from V and 2 bases from J, the junction contained 6 bases not matched to a gene. The length of the CDR3 is 15 residues. This clonotype was obtained from a woman aged 50 to 60 with HIV. The material was unsorted PBMCs, obtained 3.7 years after starting antiretroviral therapy. The chain combines TRBV6-5 with TRBJ2-3, with 8 bases aligning to TRBD2. In nucleotides, the CDR3 is TGTGCCAGCAGTCCATTCGGGGGGGACACAGATACGCAGTATTTT. This gives the protein CASSPFGGDTDTQYF.